This T cell receptor beta chain stems from a study of identifying expanded T cells in peripheral blood. Study results and caveats: Across healthy donors, higher total template counts meant significantly greater roughly two-week count variance. Differentially abundant clones: about 1.3 between replicates, 15 to 17 at approximately 13 days, 19 at four.

During the collection period, no donor immune events like infections were recorded. TCRdb's copy holds only in-frame clones and misses some; the assay was immunoSEQ multiplex PCR. Among 58,000 or so clones listed, about 83% were seen once. This CDR3 spans 13 amino acids. V lost 2 bases and J lost 3, with 8 bases in between. Germline V gene data show CDR1 as SGHRS and CDR2 as YFSETQ. A remark on this clone: Its target is not known.

The chain links TRBV5-1 to TRBJ1-1, with no clear D. The sample taken for sequencing was blood. This receptor was obtained from a person aged 18 to 75 in good health. The CDR3 DNA is TGCGCCAGCAGCTTTAAGAGGGACACTGAAGCTTTCTTT. Amino acid sequence: CASSFKRDTEAFF.